These 2 T cell receptor beta chains were all obtained from the same sample, sequenced in a study of blood T cell repertoires in COVID-19. Profiled with immunoSEQ multiplex PCR; TCRdb holds only in-frame clones, not every one. The sample records some 270,000 clones, approximately 85% being singletons. The sequenced material came from PBMCs or T cells enriched from blood (not recorded which). The receptors were sampled from a woman in her 30s who had recovered from COVID-19.

This chain uses TRBV12-3 or TRBV12-4 with TRBJ2-4; tentative D call: TRBD2 (5 bases). CDR3 length: 11 residues. The V end was cut by 5 bases, the J end by 9 bases, with 8 bases between. DNA for the CDR3: TGTGCCAGCAGTGGACTGGGCATTCAGTACTTC. This sequence encodes CASSGLGIQYF.

The rearrangement links TRBV7-8 to TRBJ1-1; TRBD1 might be the D (6 bases). The CDR3 is 12 amino acids. With 4 bases removed from V and 9 bases from J, the gap between germline ends came to 12 bases. Germline assignment: CDR1 SGHVS and CDR2 FQNEAQ. In nucleotides, the CDR3 is TGTGCCAGCAGCTGGGGCGGACAGCAAGCTTTCTTT. This sequence encodes CASSWGGQQAFF.